These 8 T cell receptor beta chains were sequenced from one sample in a study of blood T cell repertoires in COVID-19 (dated by TCRdb to 2019 to 2021). The library was built by means of the immunoSEQ multiplex PCR assay. TCRdb re-hosts the immuneACCESS table, in-frame sequences only. Its copies lack some clones; in the studies checked, an unresolved V gene accounts for under half of them, and the cause for the rest is not known. In all, the sample holds 88,000 or so clones, and approximately 85% of those were seen once. Roughly 4% of the sample is in the top ten clones. Specimen: peripheral blood. All receptors come from a man in his sixties with acute or convalescent COVID-19.

The rearrangement links TRBV10-3 to TRBJ2-7; weak D call: TRBD1 (6 bases). The CDR3 length is 14 residues. Per the germline V gene, CDR1 is ENHRY and CDR2 is SYGVKD. Trimming pared 6 bases from V and 3 bases from J, leaving 15 bases between. CDR3 sequence (DNA): TGTGCCATCAGGGGGGACACAGCAAACTACGAGCAGTACTTC. This encodes CAIRGDTANYEQYF.

This sequence joins TRBV7-3 and TRBJ2-7, with 9 bases aligning to TRBD1. Per germline, CDR1 SGHTA and CDR2 FQGTGA. This CDR3 has 15 amino acids. The V segment lost 4 bases and the J segment 5 bases; nucleotides outside the gene matches: 9. CDR3 in DNA: TGTGCCAGCAGCTCCGAGACGGACAGGGGCCACGAGCAGTACTTC. Protein sequence: CASSSETDRGHEQYF.

The CDR3 DNA is TGTGCCAGCAGGTTGATCAGGGGGAACACTGAAGCTTTCTTT. This sequence encodes CASRLIRGNTEAFF. J is TRBJ1-1 and V is TRBV2; possibly TRBD1 for D (6 bases). CDR3 length equals 14 residues. V was shortened by 6 bases and J by 1 base, with 12 bases between the two germline ends. Germline loops: CDR1 SNHLY, CDR2 FYNNEI.

This rearrangement joins TRBV5-1 to TRBJ1-4, with 7 bases that match TRBD1. Trimming cost V 3 bases and J 5 bases; bases outside gene matches: 10. CDR3 length equals 16 residues. Looked up from germline, CDR1 is SGHRS and CDR2 is YFSETQ. For the CDR3, the DNA is TGCGCCAGCAGCTGGTCCGGGACAGACTCGAATGAAAAACTGTTTTTT. Translation: CASSWSGTDSNEKLFF. The variable domain in full, with the rest retrieved from reference TRBV5-1 and TRBJ1-4, is KAGVTQTPRYLIKTRGQQVTLSCSPISGHRSVSWYQQTPGQGLQFLFEYFSETQRNKGNFPGRFSGRQFSNSRSEMNVSTLELGDSALYLCASSWSGTDSNEKLFFGSGTQLSVL.

V gene TRBV19 combines with J gene TRBJ2-5; D gene uncertain. Germline V gene sequence: CDR1 LNHDA, CDR2 SQIVND (reference sequence). V was trimmed by 7 bases and J by 1 base, leaving 13 bases between them. There are 14 residues in the CDR3. CDR3 region: CASKGDPRQETQYF. CDR3 DNA: TGTGCCAGTAAAGGAGACCCACGCCAAGAGACCCAGTACTTC.

This clone was seen a single time. The CDR3 region is CASSKAGEVNQPQHF. The CDR3 DNA is TGTGCCAGCAGTAAAGCGGGGGAGGTTAATCAGCCCCAGCATTTT. The chain combines TRBV6-2 or TRBV6-3 with TRBJ1-5; TRBD1 might be the D (5 bases). The CDR3 loop spans 15 amino acids. CDR1 MNHEY and CDR2 SVGEGT come from the germline V gene. V was shortened by 5 bases and J by 4 bases, with 15 bases between the two germline ends.

The rearrangement uses TRBV18 and TRBJ2-5; 11 positions agree with TRBD2. Germline CDR1 and CDR2: KGHSH and LQKENI. CDR3 length equals 16 residues. With V trimmed by 4 bases and J by 2 bases, 6 bases remained unmatched. The CDR3 DNA sequence: TGTGCCAGCTCACAAGAGAGACTAGCGGGACAAGAGACCCAGTACTTC. Translation: CASSQERLAGQETQYF.

The chain carries TRBV5-8 and TRBJ1-4, with a tentative D call TRBD1 (5 bases). CDR1 SGHTS and CDR2 YDEGEE come from the germline V gene. CDR3 length equals 15 residues. Trimming left V 4 bases short and J 8 bases short, with 18 bases between. The CDR3 loop is CASSQQESGVEKLFF. The CDR3 DNA follows: TGTGCCAGCAGCCAACAGGAGTCGGGAGTGGAAAAACTGTTTTTT.